The 27 T cell receptor beta chains reported below all come from one sample, sequenced in a study of blood T cells in healthy people across ages (dated by TCRdb to the mid-2010s). The method was 5' RACE. The instrument given in TCRdb is Illumina HiSeq 2500. The second PCR ran for roughly 7 to 12 cycles and used a J-beta primer mix along with a sample-barcoded 5' primer. TCRdb trimmed public reads at Q25 via fastp, called clones via MiXCR and kept in-frame beta chains. Each CDR3 protein appears once, grouped with its most common genes and DNA. The sample yields roughly 860,000 distinct CDR3 sequences; around 68% were counted once. 28% of the sample is in the top ten clones. Sequencing was carried out using blood. The receptors were sampled from a man aged 30-40 years in good health.

The chain links TRBV9 to TRBJ1-4; a possible D gene is TRBD1 (6 bases). The V gene lost 4 bases and the J gene lost 8 bases, with 18 bases spanning the gap. The germline gives CDR1 SGDLS, CDR2 YYNGEE. This CDR3 is built from 15 residues. The CDR3 nucleotides read TGTGCCAGCAGCTCCAAGTGGGGGCCTGGAGAAAAACTGTTTTTT. Translation gives CASSSKWGPGEKLFF.

There are a few counts of this clonotype. The CDR3 loop is CASSRGQGGNYGYTF. For the CDR3, the DNA is TGTGCCAGCAGCCGCGGACAGGGGGGGAACTATGGCTACACCTTC. This chain connects TRBV12-3 or TRBV12-4 to TRBJ1-2, with 10 nucleotides matching TRBD1. With V trimmed by 6 bases and J by 2 bases, 6 bases remained unmatched. The CDR3 loop spans 15 amino acids.

The chain employs TRBV25-1 and TRBJ1-4, with TRBD1 matching over 7 bases. Germline assignment: CDR1 MGHDK and CDR2 SYGVNS. CDR3 length: 13 residues. V trimming: 7 bases; J trimming: 6 bases; junction bases outside the gene matches: 5. The CDR3 sequence is CASNQGGHEKLFF. CDR3 bases: TGTGCCAGCAATCAGGGGGGCCATGAAAAACTGTTTTTT.

V usage is TRBV7-2 and J usage is TRBJ1-2; D remains ambiguous. From germline, CDR1 is SGHTA and CDR2 FQGNSA. This CDR3 spans 14 amino acids. V was trimmed by 5 bases and J by 2 bases, leaving 12 bases between them. Here the CDR3 DNA reads TGTGCCAGCAGCAGACCGTATCTGAACTATGGCTACACCTTC. It specifies CASSRPYLNYGYTF.

The chain couples TRBV7-3 to TRBJ1-1; tentatively, D is TRBD1 (6 bases). V lost 6 bases to trimming and J lost 4 bases, with 15 bases between them. CDR1 and CDR2 (germline): SGHTA, FQGTGA. The CDR3 has 14 residues. The CDR3 sequence: CASRLSHRATEAFF. The CDR3 DNA follows: TGTGCCAGCAGGCTTTCCCACAGGGCCACTGAAGCTTTCTTT.

This clonotype was counted a few times. The chain uses TRBV7-2 and TRBJ2-1, with D possibly TRBD2 on 5 matching bases. Germline CDR1 reads SGHTA; CDR2 reads FQGNSA. Trimming took 5 bases from V and 2 from J, leaving 10 bases between them. This CDR3 region has 14 residues. The CDR3: CASSPEGPYNEQFF. In DNA, the CDR3 is TGTGCCAGCAGCCCTGAGGGCCCCTACAATGAGCAGTTCTTC.

This clonotype was picked up a small number of times. This chain uses TRBV10-3 with TRBJ2-7; D might be TRBD1 (6 bases). Germline lookup yields CDR1 ENHRY and CDR2 SYGVKD. The V and J ends lost 0 bases and 3 bases respectively, with 12 bases between them. The CDR3 has 15 amino acids. The CDR3 region has the DNA TGTGCCATCAGTGAGTCCGGCAGGGGTCTCTACGAGCAGTACTTC. Protein product: CAISESGRGLYEQYF.

The chain couples TRBV27 to TRBJ2-5, with 10 bases aligning to TRBD1. Gene TRBJ2-7 matches the end of the DNA better, so the J call may be wrong. The CDR3 consists of 15 residues. Germline CDR1 and CDR2: MNHEY and SMNVEV (reference sequence). Written as DNA, the CDR3 is TGTGCCAGCAGGTTCGACAGGGGGCGAGGATACGAGCAGTACTTC. Translation gives CASRFDRGRGYEQYF.

V usage is TRBV11-2 and J usage is TRBJ2-1; the D gene is possibly TRBD2 (5 bases). The CDR3 has 13 amino acids. V lost 0 bases, J lost 10 bases, and 10 bases lay in between. Germline loops: CDR1 SGHAT, CDR2 FQNNGV. DNA of the CDR3: TGTGCCAGCAGCTTAGAACGGAGGCAGGAGCAGTTCTTC. Protein sequence: CASSLERRQEQFF.

This chain links TRBV6-1 with TRBJ1-4, with 7 positions matching TRBD1. V dropped 11 bases and J dropped 6; count of bases not matched to a gene: 6. CDR1 and CDR2 (germline): MNHNS, SASEGT. The CDR3 is 12 amino acids. DNA for the CDR3: TGTGCCGGGGGACAGCCTTATGAAAAACTGTTTTTT. Residues: CAGGQPYEKLFF.

The table lists this clonotype with a few counts. The chain recombines TRBV6-5 with TRBJ1-2; D is ambiguous. V was trimmed by 6 bases and J by 8 bases, leaving 22 bases between them. The CDR3 covers 15 residues. CDR1 is MNHEY, CDR2 SVGAGI, per germline. CDR3 in DNA: TGTGCCAGCAGCCCCCAAGGACGGGGAGAGAGAGGCTACACCTTC. Protein sequence: CASSPQGRGERGYTF.

The chain uses TRBV28 and TRBJ2-5; 7 nucleotides line up with TRBD2. The germline CDR1 and CDR2 sequences are MDHEN and SYDVKM. The CDR3 length is 14 residues. Trimming at V came to 7 bases and at J to 0 bases, leaving 5 bases not matched to a gene. The CDR3 bases are TGTGCCAGCAAGGTGGGGGGGTACCAAGAGACCCAGTACTTC. It encodes CASKVGGYQETQYF.

Note on this clonotype: At one boundary the junction diverges from the germline segment, which might be a read error. The chain couples TRBV29-1 to TRBJ2-2; D unclear. This CDR3 is 14 amino acids long. Germline CDR1 is SQVTM and CDR2 is ANQGSEA. CDR3 nucleotides: TGCAGCGCACTCCCCCGGCCGAACATCGGGGAGCTGTTTTTT. It is translated as CSALPRPNIGELFF.

V gene TRBV20-1 combines with J gene TRBJ2-6; D might be TRBD1 (5 bases). The V gene lost 1 base and the J gene lost 0 bases, with 10 bases spanning the gap. The CDR3 covers 16 residues. Per germline, CDR1 DFQATT and CDR2 SNEGSKA (reference sequence). CDR3 in DNA: TGCAGTGCTAGAGCAACAGGCTTCTCTGGGGCCAACGTCCTGACTTTC. Protein product: CSARATGFSGANVLTF.

A word on this clonotype: A much larger clone sits a single nucleotide away, making a read error possible. The chain employs TRBV6-5 and TRBJ2-3, with D possibly being TRBD1 or TRBD2 (5 bases each). The germline CDR1 and CDR2 sequences are MNHEY and SVGAGI. Trimming took off 0 bases at V and 2 bases at J, with 9 bases between the two ends. The CDR3 is 15 residues long. This CDR3 is CASSYSGRYTDTQYF. The CDR3 region has the DNA TGTGCCAGCAGTTACTCGGGACGGTACACAGATACGCAGTATTTT.

Of note for this clonotype: A junction end diverges from the germline sequence, so it may reflect a read error. The V and J genes are TRBV6-6 and TRBJ1-6, with D maybe TRBD1 (5 bases). Germline lookup yields CDR1 MNHNY and CDR2 SVGAGI (reference sequence). The CDR3 contains 14 residues. CDR3 amino acids: CASSYGGSNLPLHF. In DNA, the CDR3 is TGTGCCAGCAGTTACGGGGGTTCTAATTTACCCCTCCACTTT.

The chain joins TRBV5-1 to TRBJ2-1; D remains unclear. There are 14 residues in the CDR3. Germline V gene data show CDR1 as SGHRS and CDR2 as YFSETQ. V gave up 4 bases and J gave up 0 bases, with 8 bases separating them. The CDR3 loop reads CASSPLASYNEQFF. CDR3 DNA: TGCGCCAGCAGCCCACTTGCCTCCTACAATGAGCAGTTCTTC.

The CDR3 spells CASSLMGGGEQYF. The CDR3 DNA reads as TGTGCCAGCAGCTTAATGGGGGGCGGCGAGCAGTACTTC. The rearrangement uses TRBV7-9 and TRBJ2-4; D could derive from TRBD1 or TRBD2 (6 bases each). Matching the DNA end better, TRBJ2-7 makes the J call doubtful. Per germline, CDR1 SEHNR and CDR2 FQNEAQ (reference sequence). The CDR3 totals 13 residues.

This clonotype has just a few counts. The chain combines TRBV20-1 with TRBJ2-3; 9 bases fit TRBD2. CDR3 length: 14 amino acids. Germline V gene lookup returns CDR1 DFQATT and CDR2 SNEGSKA (reference sequence). V lost 4 bases and J lost 6; bases outside the gene matches: 8. CDR3 amino acids: CSATGGGVPDTQYF. In DNA form, the CDR3 reads TGCAGTGCTACTGGCGGGGGGGTTCCGGATACGCAGTATTTT.

The chain combines TRBV11-3 with TRBJ2-1, with TRBD2 as a possible D gene (6 bases). This CDR3 has 15 residues. The germline V gene encodes CDR1 SGHNT and CDR2 YENEEA. V shed 3 bases and J shed 8 bases, with 17 bases lying between them. CDR3 sequence: CASSLDGGVGDEQFF. The CDR3 DNA is TGTGCCAGCAGCTTGGACGGCGGGGTGGGTGATGAGCAGTTCTTC.

This clonotype has only a few counts. The gene calls are TRBV3-1 and TRBJ1-1; the match to TRBD1 covers 9 bases. Germline CDR1 LGHDT, CDR2 YNNKEL (reference sequence). The CDR3 has 14 residues. The V gene end was trimmed by 4 bases and the J gene end by 3 bases; junction bases not matched to a gene: 3. Here the CDR3 reads CASSPGQGHTEAFF. The CDR3 nucleotides are TGTGCCAGCAGCCCGGGACAGGGCCACACTGAAGCTTTCTTT.

Comment on this clonotype: A read error is possible here, since a much larger clone lies one base away. The rearrangement links TRBV5-1 to TRBJ2-7; 9 bases match TRBD1. Germline loops: CDR1 SGHRS, CDR2 YFSETQ. This CDR3 is built from 15 residues. V shed 4 bases and J 3 bases; nucleotides not matched to a gene: 8. The CDR3 sequence is CASSVGGQGYYEQYF. CDR3 sequence (DNA): TGCGCCAGCAGCGTGGGAGGACAGGGGTACTACGAGCAGTACTTC.

The chain carries TRBV7-9 and TRBJ2-7; TRBD1 might be the D (6 bases). The CDR3 runs to 15 residues. V was shortened by 4 bases and J by 1 base, with 14 bases between the two germline ends. Per the germline V gene, CDR1 is SEHNR and CDR2 is FQNEAQ (reference sequence). The chain's CDR3 is CASSSRDTTSYEQYF. As DNA, the CDR3 is TGTGCCAGCAGCTCCAGGGACACTACTTCCTACGAGCAGTACTTC.

This clonotype has more than one count but fewer than ten. V usage is TRBV20-1 and J usage is TRBJ2-1, with 11 bases that match TRBD2. This CDR3 is 14 amino acids long. The germline V gene encodes CDR1 DFQATT and CDR2 SNEGSKA (reference sequence). V was clipped by 3 bases and J by 6 bases; unmatched bases: 4. CDR3 DNA sequence: TGCAGTGCTAGTAGCGGGGGGGTTGGCAATGAGCAGTTCTTC. Amino acids: CSASSGGVGNEQFF.

The J gene is TRBJ2-7, the V gene TRBV28; TRBD2 agrees at 7 bases. This CDR3 region has 14 residues. V dropped 3 bases and J dropped 5; count of bases not matched to a gene: 7. The germline V gene encodes CDR1 MDHEN and CDR2 SYDVKM. CDR3 region: CASSLGRDQNEQYF. The CDR3 DNA is TGTGCCAGCAGTTTGGGGAGGGATCAAAACGAGCAGTACTTC.

The V call is TRBV2, the J call TRBJ2-7; D may be TRBD1 or TRBD2 (5 bases each). Trimming took off 7 bases at V and 6 bases at J, with 19 bases between the two ends. This CDR3 region has 14 residues. Germline CDR1 and CDR2: SNHLY and FYNNEI. The DNA of the CDR3 is TGTGCCAGCAATTGGGGACGGAGTTACGCCGAGCAGTACTTC. Translated, it gives CASNWGRSYAEQYF.

The CDR3 sequence: CASSPNSGNNEQFF. The CDR3 DNA sequence: TGCGCCAGCAGCCCAAACTCGGGGAACAATGAGCAGTTCTTC. The chain has TRBV4-3 and TRBJ2-1; a possible D gene is TRBD2 (5 bases). Germline loops: CDR1 LGHNA, CDR2 YSLEER. Trimming stripped 4 bases from V and 5 bases from J, with 12 bases between. There are 14 residues in the CDR3.